The entry that follows covers one TCR beta chain sequence. Its specificity is not known. These data originate in a study of blood T cells in healthy people across ages. General observations from the study: Older age coincided with a roughly linear decline in TCR beta diversity per million T cells. The diversity estimates, figures obtained from one million T cells, were considered underestimates.

With 6 bases clipped from V and 6 bases from J, the junction kept 18 bases outside the gene matches. The CDR3 spans 16 residues. Germline values: CDR1 DFQATT, CDR2 SNEGSKA (reference sequence). PCR was performed a second time for roughly 7 to 11 cycles using a sample-barcoded 5' primer and a J-beta primer mix. The template-switch adaptor, which had 12 random nucleotides, put a tag on each cDNA molecule. One entry per CDR3 protein results from TCRdb running MiXCR on the 5' RACE reads. The table lists hundreds of thousands of distinct CDR3 sequences, about half of them singletons. The chain couples TRBV20-1 to TRBJ2-5, with 8 positions matching TRBD2. This TCR was recovered from a man aged 60 to 69 in good health. The sequenced sample was blood. CDR3 DNA: TGCAGTGCCTCGGGGGGTGGGGGTAGCGGGAAGAAGACCCAGTACTTC. Protein sequence: CSASGGGGSGKKTQYF.